One and the same sample provided the 20 T cell receptor beta chains below, sequenced in a study. Each CDR3 protein is one row after TCRdb ran MiXCR on the 5' RACE reads. The sample holds some 62,000 distinct CDR3 sequences; under 25% are singletons and the top ten take 2.5% to 3%. The sample taken for sequencing was memory CD4+ T cells sorted from a lymph node. The subset: memory CD4+ T cells, CD4+CD45RO+CD25-. The receptors shown here come from a female donor with breast cancer.

This clonotype was seen a few times. V and J are TRBV7-2 and TRBJ2-3; the D gene is possibly TRBD2 (5 bases). The CDR3 length is 12 residues. The V and J ends lost 2 bases and 7 bases respectively, with 7 bases between them. In germline, CDR1 is SGHTA, CDR2 FQGNSA. Written as DNA, the CDR3 is TGTGCCAGCAGCTTACCGGGGAATACGCAGTATTTT. As protein: CASSLPGNTQYF. Combining the CDR3 with reference TRBV7-2 and TRBJ2-3 gives the whole variable domain GAGVSQSPSNKVTEKGKDVELRCDPISGHTALYWYRQSLGQGLEFLIYFQGNSAPDKSGLPSDRFSAERTGGSVSTLTIQRTQQEDSAVYLCASSLPGNTQYFGPGTRLTVL.

This clonotype showed up just a few times. J is TRBJ2-7 and V is TRBV12-3 or TRBV12-4, with D perhaps matching TRBD1 or TRBD2 (5 bases each). V was shortened by 4 bases and J by 3 bases, with 13 bases between the two germline ends. CDR3 size: 14 residues. For the CDR3, the DNA is TGTGCCAGCAGTTCCCAGGGAGTCAACTACGAGCAGTACTTC. Protein: CASSSQGVNYEQYF.

CDR3: CASSEALGEPNQPQHF. CDR3 DNA: TGTGCCAGCAGTGAAGCGCTTGGGGAACCTAATCAGCCCCAGCATTTT. This chain links TRBV6-1 with TRBJ1-5; unclear D gene. The CDR3 has 16 residues. From germline, CDR1 is MNHNS and CDR2 SASEGT. The ends were cut back, 0 bases at V and 4 bases at J, with 13 bases in the middle.

The chain uses TRBV28 and TRBJ1-3, with TRBD1 matching 10 bases. The junction had 10 bases not matched to a gene; V was cut back by 8 bases and J by 3 bases. The V gene's germline CDR1 is MDHEN and CDR2 SYDVKM. The CDR3 covers 16 residues. The CDR3 DNA reads as TGTGCCAGCCAGACAGGGGGCGAGGAATTTGGAAACACCATATATTTT. Amino acid sequence: CASQTGGEEFGNTIYF.

This clonotype was detected ten times or more. The chain links TRBV6-5 to TRBJ2-2, with 7 nucleotides matching TRBD1. Per germline, CDR1 MNHEY and CDR2 SVGAGI. The J segment lost 0 bases and the V segment lost 8 bases, leaving 3 bases of the junction unmatched. The CDR3 is made up of 14 amino acids. In DNA form, the CDR3 reads TGTGCCAGCCTGGGACAGACGAACACCGGGGAGCTGTTTTTT. This encodes CASLGQTNTGELFF.

The chain has TRBV18 and TRBJ2-7; 10 nucleotides match TRBD1. The J segment lost 3 bases and the V segment lost 2 bases, leaving 7 bases of the junction unmatched. The germline gives CDR1 KGHSH, CDR2 LQKENI. The CDR3 consists of 16 residues. The CDR3 DNA is TGTGCCAGCTCACCATCCCCGGACAGGGGGGGCTACGAGCAGTACTTC. The encoded protein is CASSPSPDRGGYEQYF. Full variable domain (remainder filled in from reference TRBV18 and TRBJ2-7): NAGVMQNPRHLVRRRGQEARLRCSPMKGHSHVYWYRQLPEEGLKFMVYLQKENIIDESGMPKERFSAEFPKEGPSILRIQQVVRGDSAAYFCASSPSPDRGGYEQYFGPGTRLTVT.

This clonotype was seen only a few times. J is TRBJ2-3 and V is TRBV7-2, with 7 bases that match TRBD2. The V gene's germline CDR1 is SGHTA and CDR2 FQGNSA. This CDR3 is 13 amino acids long. The J segment lost 6 bases and the V segment lost 8 bases, leaving 8 bases of the junction unmatched. The CDR3 region is CASAREGPDTQYF. Here the CDR3 DNA reads TGTGCCAGCGCTAGGGAGGGGCCCGATACGCAGTATTTT.

This clonotype was detected only a few times. CDR3 sequence (DNA): TGTGCCAGCTCCACCTCCGCGACAGGGTCTTACGAGCAGTACTTC. This sequence encodes CASSTSATGSYEQYF. This sequence joins TRBV19 and TRBJ2-7, with 7 bases aligning to TRBD1. Germline values: CDR1 LNHDA, CDR2 SQIVND (reference sequence). The CDR3 contains 15 residues. J lost 4 bases, V lost 9 bases, and 15 bases had no gene match.

The chain joins TRBV4-3 to TRBJ2-7; D may be TRBD2 (6 bases). Germline V gene sequence: CDR1 LGHNA, CDR2 YSLEER. V lost 2 bases, J lost 9 bases, and 20 bases lay in between. The CDR3 consists of 15 residues. The CDR3 is CASSQSVGPGGGQYF. CDR3 in DNA: TGCGCCAGCAGCCAAAGCGTCGGCCCCGGGGGAGGGCAGTACTTC.

This rearrangement joins TRBV7-2 to TRBJ1-1; D is possibly TRBD1 (5 bases). The CDR3 is 13 residues long. The V end was cut by 6 bases, the J end by 1 base, with 9 bases between. Germline V CDR1 and CDR2: SGHTA, FQGNSA. DNA of the CDR3: TGTGCCAGCAGACTGGGGGGGAACACTGAAGCTTTCTTT. Amino acid sequence: CASRLGGNTEAFF. The full variable domain, completed using reference TRBV7-2 and TRBJ1-1, is GAGVSQSPSNKVTEKGKDVELRCDPISGHTALYWYRQSLGQGLEFLIYFQGNSAPDKSGLPSDRFSAERTGGSVSTLTIQRTQQEDSAVYLCASRLGGNTEAFFGQGTRLTVV.

This chain links TRBV11-3 with TRBJ1-2; D possibly corresponds to TRBD1 (5 bases). Trimming left V 2 bases short and J 0 bases short, with 13 bases between. From germline, CDR1 is SGHNT and CDR2 YENEEA. This CDR3 spans 16 amino acids. Here the CDR3 DNA reads TGTGCCAGCAGCTTAAGGGGAGGGCTGACTAACTATGGCTACACCTTC. Translation: CASSLRGGLTNYGYTF.

This chain uses TRBV7-9 with TRBJ2-7, with D uncertain. Germline values: CDR1 SEHNR, CDR2 FQNEAQ (reference sequence). The V and J ends lost 4 bases and 6 bases respectively, with 13 bases between them. This CDR3 has 13 amino acids. DNA for the CDR3: TGTGCCAGCAGCTCTGCACGGCTTCGCGAGCAGTACTTC. This translates into CASSSARLREQYF.

There are a few counts of this clonotype. The chain recombines TRBV20-1 with TRBJ1-5, with unresolved D. The germline V and J ends were trimmed by 1 base and 1 base, with 14 bases remaining between them. Germline V gene data show CDR1 as DFQATT and CDR2 as SNEGSKA (reference sequence). The CDR3 length is 16 residues. For the CDR3, the DNA is TGCAGTGCTAGAGGAGGGAGCGGTTTGAGCAATCAGCCCCAGCATTTT. Translation gives CSARGGSGLSNQPQHF.

This clonotype occurred a few times. This chain connects TRBV7-2 to TRBJ2-3, with D unclear. The germline gives CDR1 SGHTA, CDR2 FQGNSA. The CDR3 spans 12 residues. The germline V and J ends were trimmed by 5 bases and 7 bases, with 10 bases remaining between them. Here the CDR3 reads CASSTSGNTQYF. CDR3 coding DNA: TGTGCCAGCAGCACCTCTGGGAATACGCAGTATTTT. The variable domain in full, with the rest retrieved from reference TRBV7-2 and TRBJ2-3, is GAGVSQSPSNKVTEKGKDVELRCDPISGHTALYWYRQSLGQGLEFLIYFQGNSAPDKSGLPSDRFSAERTGGSVSTLTIQRTQQEDSAVYLCASSTSGNTQYFGPGTRLTVL.

This clonotype has a handful of counts. The chain employs TRBV29-1 and TRBJ2-1, with TRBD2 matching over 12 bases. This CDR3 comprises 13 residues. J gave up 7 bases and V 6 bases, and 4 bases lay outside the gene matches. Looked up from germline, CDR1 is SQVTM and CDR2 is ANQGSEA. CDR3 in amino acids: CSVHTSGRNEQFF. Here the CDR3 DNA reads TGCAGCGTACATACTAGCGGGAGGAATGAGCAGTTCTTC.

The chain carries TRBV2 and TRBJ1-1, with D unclear. CDR3 length: 12 residues. Per germline, CDR1 SNHLY and CDR2 FYNNEI. V was cut by 8 bases and J by 2 bases, with 9 bases left in between. This CDR3 is CASLPVNTEAFF. The CDR3 DNA sequence: TGTGCCAGCCTCCCGGTAAACACTGAAGCTTTCTTT. The whole variable domain, filled in from reference TRBV2 and TRBJ1-1, reads EPEVTQTPSHQVTQMGQEVILRCVPISNHLYFYWYRQILGQKVEFLVSFYNNEISEKSEIFDDQFSVERPDGSNFTLKIRSTKLEDSAMYFCASLPVNTEAFFGQGTRLTVV.

In this sample, this clonotype turned up once. Its ends do not fully match the called genes, so a read error is possible. This chain uses TRBV7-1 with TRBJ1-1; TRBD1 matches 8 bases. TRBV7-1 is an ORF, with its function uncertain. This CDR3 is built from 15 residues. DNA for the CDR3: TGTGCCAGCAGCGCCCAGGGACAGGTGAACCCTGAAGCTTTCTTT. This translates into CASSAQGQVNPEAFF.

This clonotype was seen a handful of times. The V and J genes are TRBV7-2 and TRBJ2-5, with D possibly matching TRBD2 (6 bases). There are 17 residues in the CDR3. Germline CDR1 is SGHTA and CDR2 is FQGNSA. Trimming stripped 5 bases from V and 3 bases from J, with 22 bases between. CDR3: CASSRQIGVLAEETQYF. In DNA, the CDR3 is TGTGCCAGCAGCCGACAAATTGGGGTCTTAGCGGAAGAGACCCAGTACTTC. Drawing the rest from reference TRBV7-2 and TRBJ2-5, the complete variable domain is GAGVSQSPSNKVTEKGKDVELRCDPISGHTALYWYRQSLGQGLEFLIYFQGNSAPDKSGLPSDRFSAERTGGSVSTLTIQRTQQEDSAVYLCASSRQIGVLAEETQYFGPGTRLLVL.

About this clonotype: The junction differs from germline at one of its ends, possibly a read error. The CDR3 bases are TGCGCCAGCAGCGATATGGTAGGGAACGCTGAAGCTTTCTTT. The encoded protein is CASSDMVGNAEAFF. The rearrangement uses TRBV5-1 and TRBJ1-1; D call uncertain. CDR1 is SGHRS, CDR2 YFSETQ, per germline. The CDR3 loop spans 14 amino acids.

Of note for this clonotype: An end of the junction differs from the germline gene, which may be a read error. The chain recombines TRBV20-1 with TRBJ2-3; maybe TRBD2 (5 bases). Germline assignment: CDR1 DFQATT and CDR2 SNEGSKA (reference sequence). This CDR3 is 14 amino acids long. The CDR3 here is CGATVPSPTDTQYF. CDR3 coding DNA: TGCGGTGCTACAGTACCTAGCCCCACAGATACGCAGTATTTT.